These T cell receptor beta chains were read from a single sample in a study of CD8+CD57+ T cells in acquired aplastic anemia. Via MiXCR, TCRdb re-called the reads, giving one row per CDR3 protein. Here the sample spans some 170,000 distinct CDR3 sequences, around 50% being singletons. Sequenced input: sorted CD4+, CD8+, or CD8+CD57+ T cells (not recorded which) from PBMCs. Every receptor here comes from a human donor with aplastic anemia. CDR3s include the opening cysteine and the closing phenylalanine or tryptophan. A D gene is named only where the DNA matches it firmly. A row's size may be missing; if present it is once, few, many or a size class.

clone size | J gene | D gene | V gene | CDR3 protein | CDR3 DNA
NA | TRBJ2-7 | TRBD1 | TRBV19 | CASSIVGTGSYEQYF | TGTGCCAGTAGTATTGTAGGGACAGGATCCTACGAGCAGTACTTC
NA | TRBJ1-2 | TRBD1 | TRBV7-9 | CASSLGTGGSGYTF | TGTGCCAGCAGCTTAGGAACAGGGGGTAGCGGCTACACCTTC
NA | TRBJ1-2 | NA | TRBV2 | CASSVQRREGYGYTF | TGTGCCAGCAGTGTACAGCGGCGGGAGGGCTATGGCTACACCTTC
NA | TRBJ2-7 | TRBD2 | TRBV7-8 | CASRTSGSSYEQYF | TGTGCCAGCAGGACTAGCGGGAGCTCCTACGAGCAGTACTTC
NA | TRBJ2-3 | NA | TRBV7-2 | CASSFSVDTQYF | TGTGCCAGCAGCTTTTCGGTAGATACGCAGTATTTT
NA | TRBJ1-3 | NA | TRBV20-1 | CSARSPGGNTIYF | TGCAGTGCTAGATCGCCCGGAGGAAACACCATATATTTT
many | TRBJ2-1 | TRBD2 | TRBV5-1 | CASAREEISTYNEQFF | TGCGCCAGCGCACGGGAGGAAATTAGCACCTACAATGAGCAGTTCTTC
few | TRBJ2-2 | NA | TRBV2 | CASSEGGRGTNTGELFF | TGTGCCAGCAGTGAAGGGGGACGGGGGACTAACACCGGGGAGCTGTTTTTT
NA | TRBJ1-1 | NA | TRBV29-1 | CSGELGGSNTEAFF | TGCAGCGGGGAACTCGGGGGGAGCAACACTGAAGCTTTCTTT
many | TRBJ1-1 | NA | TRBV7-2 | CASSGLGALNTEAFF | TGTGCCAGCAGCGGACTGGGGGCCCTGAACACTGAAGCTTTCTTT
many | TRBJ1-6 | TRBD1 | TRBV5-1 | CASSPRQGNSPLHF | TGCGCCAGCAGCCCCCGACAGGGGAATTCACCCCTCCACTTT
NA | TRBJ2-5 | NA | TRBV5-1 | CASSLGGPETQYF | TGCGCCAGCAGCTTGGGAGGGCCAGAGACCCAGTACTTC
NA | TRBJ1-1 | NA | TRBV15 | CATSRVGLLDSGKAFF | TGTGCCACCAGCAGAGTGGGCCTCCTGGATTCGGGCAAAGCTTTCTTT
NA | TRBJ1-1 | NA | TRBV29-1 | CSVGRGSGTEAFF | TGCAGCGTTGGACGCGGGTCAGGGACTGAAGCTTTCTTT
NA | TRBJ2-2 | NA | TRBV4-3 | CASSQGGPASTGELFF | TGCGCCAGCAGCCAAGGGGGACCTGCGAGCACCGGGGAGCTGTTTTTT
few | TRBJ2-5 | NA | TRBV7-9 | CASSLSETQYF | TGTGCCAGCAGCTTATCAGAGACCCAGTACTTC
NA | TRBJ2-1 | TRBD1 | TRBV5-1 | CASSSGQGSNEQFF | TGCGCCAGCAGCTCAGGACAGGGTAGCAATGAGCAGTTCTTC
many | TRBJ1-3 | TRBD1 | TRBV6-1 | CASRTGPSGNTIYF | TGTGCCAGCAGGACAGGGCCATCTGGAAACACCATATATTTT
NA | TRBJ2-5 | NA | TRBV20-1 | CSASHLRRETQYF | TGCAGTGCTAGTCACCTCCGTCGGGAGACCCAGTACTTC
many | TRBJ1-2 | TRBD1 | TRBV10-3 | CAISYDRAGGYTF | TGTGCCATCAGTTACGACAGGGCGGGGGGCTACACCTTC
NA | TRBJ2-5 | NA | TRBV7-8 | CASSLVGAETQYF | TGTGCCAGCAGCTTAGTAGGTGCCGAGACCCAGTACTTC
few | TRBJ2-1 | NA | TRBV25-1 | CASRADSSSYNEQFF | TGTGCCAGCCGGGCGGATAGTAGCTCCTACAATGAGCAGTTCTTC
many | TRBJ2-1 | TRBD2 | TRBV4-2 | CASSQVSSGAYNEQFF | TGTGCCAGCAGCCAAGTTTCTAGCGGGGCATACAATGAGCAGTTCTTC
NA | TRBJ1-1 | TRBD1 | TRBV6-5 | CASSWQGATEAFF | TGTGCCAGCAGTTGGCAGGGGGCGACTGAAGCTTTCTTT
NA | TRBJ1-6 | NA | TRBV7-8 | CASSSRDLGYNSPLHF | TGTGCCAGCAGCTCGAGGGACCTGGGCTATAATTCACCCCTCCACTTT
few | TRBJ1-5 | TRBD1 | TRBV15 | CATSRADREVNQPQHF | TGTGCCACCAGCAGAGCCGACAGGGAAGTAAATCAGCCCCAGCATTTT
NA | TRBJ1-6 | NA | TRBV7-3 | CASSLPGSSPLHF | TGTGCCAGCAGCTTACCGGGGAGTTCACCCCTCCACTTT
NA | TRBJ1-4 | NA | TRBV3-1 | CASSQEVGYTEKLFF | TGTGCCAGCAGCCAAGAAGTGGGTTATACTGAAAAACTGTTTTTT
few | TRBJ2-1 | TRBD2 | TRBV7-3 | CASSLAPGLAGTEQFF | TGTGCCAGCAGCTTAGCCCCGGGACTAGCGGGGACGGAGCAGTTCTTC
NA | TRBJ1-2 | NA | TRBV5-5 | CASRDREGPLYGYTF | TGTGCCAGCAGAGACCGTGAGGGCCCTTTATATGGCTACACCTTC
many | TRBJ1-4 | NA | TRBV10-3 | CAISDPGTAEKLFF | TGTGCCATCAGTGACCCCGGGACGGCTGAAAAACTGTTTTTT
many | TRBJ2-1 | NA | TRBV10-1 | CASSDWGVGDNEQFF | TGCGCCAGCAGTGATTGGGGTGTGGGGGACAATGAGCAGTTCTTC
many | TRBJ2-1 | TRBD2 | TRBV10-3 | CAISESGGAGEQFF | TGTGCCATCAGTGAAAGCGGGGGGGCCGGTGAGCAGTTCTTC
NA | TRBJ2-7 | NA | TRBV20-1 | CSAREGDTRSYEQYF | TGCAGTGCTAGAGAGGGGGACACTCGCTCCTACGAGCAGTACTTC
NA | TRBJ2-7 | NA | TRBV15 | CATSGDRVYGQYF | TGTGCCACCAGCGGAGATCGAGTATACGGGCAGTACTTC
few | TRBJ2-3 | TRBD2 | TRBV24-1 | CATSDDSGRSTDTQYF | TGTGCCACCAGTGATGATAGCGGGAGGAGCACAGATACGCAGTATTTT
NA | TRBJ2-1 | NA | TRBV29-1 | CSARTNEQFF | TGCAGCGCCAGGACTAATGAGCAGTTCTTC
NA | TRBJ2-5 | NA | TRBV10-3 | CAISESDSRETQYF | TGTGCCATCAGTGAGTCAGACTCACGAGAGACCCAGTACTTC
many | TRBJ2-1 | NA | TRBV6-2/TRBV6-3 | CASSYEGFTYNEQFF | TGTGCCAGCAGTTACGAGGGTTTTACCTACAATGAGCAGTTCTTC
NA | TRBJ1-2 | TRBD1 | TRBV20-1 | CRGDTGDNYGYTF | TGCAGGGGCGACACAGGGGATAACTATGGCTACACCTTC
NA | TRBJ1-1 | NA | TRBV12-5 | CAIGARTEAFF | TGTGCTATTGGTGCGCGGACTGAAGCTTTCTTT
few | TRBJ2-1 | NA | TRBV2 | CASRDEVSEQFF | TGTGCTAGCCGAGACGAGGTTTCGGAGCAGTTCTTC
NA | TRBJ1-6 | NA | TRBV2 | CASSDTGAYNSPLHF | TGTGCCAGCAGTGATACCGGAGCGTATAATTCACCCCTCCACTTT
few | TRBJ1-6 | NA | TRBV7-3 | CASSSTVSGSPLHF | TGTGCCAGCAGCTCGACAGTCTCGGGTTCACCCCTCCACTTT
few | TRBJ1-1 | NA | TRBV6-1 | CASNPYAGEAFF | TGTGCCAGCAACCCCTATGCAGGGGAAGCTTTCTTT
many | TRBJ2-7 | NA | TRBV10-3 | CAIKTPYEQYF | TGTGCCATCAAGACCCCCTACGAGCAGTACTTC
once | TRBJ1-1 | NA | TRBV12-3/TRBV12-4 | CASSLGTGLDAFF | TGTGCCAGCAGTTTAGGAACAGGTTTAGACGCTTTCTTT
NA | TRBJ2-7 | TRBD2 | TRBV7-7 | CASSFRGGEYEQYF | TGTGCTAGCAGCTTTCGCGGGGGGGAGTACGAGCAGTACTTC
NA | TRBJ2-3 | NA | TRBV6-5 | CASSYWGGAVTDTQYF | TGTGCCAGCAGTTACTGGGGCGGAGCCGTCACAGATACGCAGTATTTT
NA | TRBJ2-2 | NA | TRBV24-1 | CATSDFTRYEDTGELFF | TGTGCAACCAGTGATTTCACCAGATACGAGGACACCGGGGAGCTGTTTTTT
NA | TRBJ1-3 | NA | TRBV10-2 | CASSEGVGFGNTIYF | TGCGCCAGCAGTGAGGGGGTAGGCTTTGGAAACACCATATATTTT
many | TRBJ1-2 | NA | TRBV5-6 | CASSLLWEANYGYTF | TGTGCCAGCAGCTTGTTGTGGGAAGCTAACTATGGCTACACCTTC
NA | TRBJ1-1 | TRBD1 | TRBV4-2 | CASSPRGQSVNTEAFF | TGTGCCAGCAGCCCCAGGGGGCAATCGGTAAACACTGAAGCTTTCTTT
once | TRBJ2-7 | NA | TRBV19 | CASSIGQRAYEQYF | TGTGCCAGTAGTATCGGACAGAGAGCCTACGAGCAGTACTTC
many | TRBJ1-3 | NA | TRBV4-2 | CASSQDRTRRNTIYF | TGTGCCAGCAGCCAAGACAGGACTCGGCGAAACACCATATATTTT